These 9 T cell receptor beta chains were sequenced from one sample in a study of blood T cell repertoires in COVID-19. Clones were sequenced by immunoSEQ multiplex PCR, and TCRdb holds only the in-frame ones, with some missing. The sample has approximately 300,000 clones; approximately 89% are singletons. The sample consisted of PBMCs or T cells enriched from blood (not recorded which). Every receptor here comes from a woman aged 25 to 39 who had recovered from COVID-19.

This chain uses TRBV5-1 with TRBJ2-5, with 13 bases fitting TRBD2. The germline V gene encodes CDR1 SGHRS and CDR2 YFSETQ. After removal of 4 bases from V and 3 bases from J, the junction contained 3 bases not matched to a gene. This CDR3 comprises 15 residues. CDR3 DNA: TGCGCCAGCAGCCCCGGACTAGCGGGGGAAGAGACCCAGTACTTC. It specifies CASSPGLAGEETQYF.

As regards this clone: This same CDR3 is encoded by further DNA sequences in the sample. This rearrangement joins TRBV12-3 or TRBV12-4 to TRBJ1-4; maybe TRBD1 (5 bases). CDR3 size: 11 residues. Trimming took 3 bases from V and 11 from J, leaving 7 bases between them. The chain's CDR3 is CASSLGGKLFF. The CDR3 bases are TGTGCCAGCAGTTTGGGGGGGAAACTGTTTTTT.

The V and J genes are TRBV6-1 and TRBJ2-2, with 7 bases fitting TRBD1. This CDR3 region has 17 residues. The V and J ends lost 4 bases and 4 bases, in that order; junction bases with no gene match: 12. Looked up from germline, CDR1 is MNHNS and CDR2 is SASEGT. CDR3 in DNA: TGTGCCAGCAGTGCCGGGACAGCCCAGTGGTCCACCGGGGAGCTGTTTTTT. Translation gives CASSAGTAQWSTGELFF.

This clone appeared a single time. The chain is built from TRBV19 and TRBJ1-6, with a weak D call TRBD1 (5 bases). Germline assignment: CDR1 LNHDA and CDR2 SQIVND (reference sequence). V gave up 3 bases and J gave up 9 bases, with 15 bases separating them. The CDR3 contains 15 residues. CDR3 bases: TGTGCCAGTAGTATCGGGGGTCAGGGAAGTTCACCCCTCCACTTT. Protein sequence: CASSIGGQGSSPLHF.

This chain uses TRBV7-9 with TRBJ1-4; maybe TRBD1 (5 bases). Trimming took 0 bases from V and 6 from J, leaving 5 bases between them. Germline CDR1 reads SEHNR; CDR2 reads FQNEAQ (reference sequence). The CDR3 has 13 amino acids. The CDR3 region is CASSLATDEKLFF. Written as DNA, the CDR3 is TGTGCCAGCAGCTTAGCGACAGATGAAAAACTGTTTTTT.

This clone occurred a few times. The chain is built from TRBV19 and TRBJ2-7, with 7 bases fitting TRBD1. Germline values: CDR1 LNHDA, CDR2 SQIVND (reference sequence). V shed 9 bases, J shed 0 bases, and the junction held 11 bases outside the gene matches. CDR3 length: 15 residues. In nucleotides, the CDR3 is TGTGCCAGCAGCAAGGGACAGATGGCCTCCTACGAGCAGTACTTC. It yields the protein CASSKGQMASYEQYF.

This chain links TRBV29-1 with TRBJ1-1; D gene uncertain. The CDR3 loop spans 12 amino acids. Trimming removed 4 bases at V and 6 bases at J, with 12 bases between. CDR1 SQVTM and CDR2 ANQGSEA come from the germline V gene. The CDR3 nucleotides read TGCAGCGTTGTACCCTCTGACTCTGAAGCTTTCTTT. Translation gives CSVVPSDSEAFF.

J is TRBJ1-2 and V is TRBV3-1 (or the pseudogene TRBV3-2), with D maybe TRBD1 (6 bases). The ends were cut back, 1 base at V and 5 bases at J, with 17 bases in the middle. There are 16 residues in the CDR3. CDR1 is LGHDT, CDR2 YNNKEL, per germline (reference sequence). Written as DNA, the CDR3 is TGTGCCAGCAGCCAAGGGGGGTCAGGGGACAATTATGGCTACACCTTC. Its translation is CASSQGGSGDNYGYTF.

The chain carries TRBV7-9 and TRBJ2-5, with D perhaps matching TRBD2 (6 bases). The germline gives CDR1 SEHNR, CDR2 FQNEAQ (reference sequence). The CDR3 spans 14 residues. V lost 5 bases, J lost 4 bases, and 14 bases lay in between. DNA of the CDR3: TGTGCCAGCAGCCAGGGACTGAACGCAGAGACCCAGTACTTC. Amino acid sequence: CASSQGLNAETQYF.